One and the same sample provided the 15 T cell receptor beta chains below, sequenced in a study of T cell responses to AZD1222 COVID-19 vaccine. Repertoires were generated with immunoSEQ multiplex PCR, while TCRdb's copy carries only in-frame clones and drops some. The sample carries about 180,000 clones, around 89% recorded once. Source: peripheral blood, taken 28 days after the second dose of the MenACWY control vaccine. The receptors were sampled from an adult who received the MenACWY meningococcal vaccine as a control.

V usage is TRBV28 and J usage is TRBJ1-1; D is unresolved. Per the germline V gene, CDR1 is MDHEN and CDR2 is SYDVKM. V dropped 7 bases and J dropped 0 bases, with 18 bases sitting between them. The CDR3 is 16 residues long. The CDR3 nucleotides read TGTGCCAGCAATCGGGGTGACGATCCGATGAACACTGAAGCTTTCTTT. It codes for CASNRGDDPMNTEAFF.

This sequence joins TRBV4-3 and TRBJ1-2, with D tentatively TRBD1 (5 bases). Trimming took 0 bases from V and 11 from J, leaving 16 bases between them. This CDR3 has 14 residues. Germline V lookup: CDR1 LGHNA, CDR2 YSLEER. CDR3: CASSQDLGSPGYTF. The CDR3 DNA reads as TGCGCCAGCAGCCAAGATCTGGGGAGCCCAGGGTACACCTTC.

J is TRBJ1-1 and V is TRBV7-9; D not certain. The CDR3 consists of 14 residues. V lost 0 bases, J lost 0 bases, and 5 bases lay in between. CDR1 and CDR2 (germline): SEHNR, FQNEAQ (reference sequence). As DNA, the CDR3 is TGTGCCAGCAGCTTAGCGACCATGAACACTGAAGCTTTCTTT. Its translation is CASSLATMNTEAFF.

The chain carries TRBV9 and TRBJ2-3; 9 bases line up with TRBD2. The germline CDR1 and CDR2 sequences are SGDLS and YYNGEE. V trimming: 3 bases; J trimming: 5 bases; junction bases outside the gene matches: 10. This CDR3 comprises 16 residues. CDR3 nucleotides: TGTGCCAGCAGCGCGTCCTTAGCGGGGGTCGGAGATACGCAGTATTTT. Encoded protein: CASSASLAGVGDTQYF.

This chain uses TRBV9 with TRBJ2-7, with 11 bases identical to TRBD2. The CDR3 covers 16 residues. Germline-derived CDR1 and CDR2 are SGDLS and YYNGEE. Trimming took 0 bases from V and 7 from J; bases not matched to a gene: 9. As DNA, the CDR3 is TGTGCCAGCAGCGTAGCTCCCCTAGCGGGAGGTCGTGAGCAGTACTTC. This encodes CASSVAPLAGGREQYF.

This CDR3 is CAWSGKGENTDTQYF. CDR3 DNA sequence: TGTGCCTGGAGTGGTAAAGGGGAAAACACAGATACGCAGTATTTT. This chain uses TRBV30 with TRBJ2-3; D is perhaps TRBD1 (5 bases). This CDR3 is 15 amino acids long. Trimming cost V 1 base and J 2 bases, with 13 bases left between them. Germline loops: CDR1 GTSNPN, CDR2 SVGIG (reference sequence).

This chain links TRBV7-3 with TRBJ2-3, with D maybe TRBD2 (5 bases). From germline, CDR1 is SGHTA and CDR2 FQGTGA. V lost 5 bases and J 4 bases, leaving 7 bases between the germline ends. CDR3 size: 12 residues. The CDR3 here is CASSGSPDTQYF. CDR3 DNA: TGTGCCAGCAGCGGGAGCCCAGATACGCAGTATTTT.

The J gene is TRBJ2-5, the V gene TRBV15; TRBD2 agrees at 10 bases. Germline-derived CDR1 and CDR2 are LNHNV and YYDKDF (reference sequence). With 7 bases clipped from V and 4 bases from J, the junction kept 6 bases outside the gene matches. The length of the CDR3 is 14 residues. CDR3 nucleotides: TGTGCCACCACGACTCTAGCGGGAGCAGAGACCCAGTACTTC. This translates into CATTTLAGAETQYF.

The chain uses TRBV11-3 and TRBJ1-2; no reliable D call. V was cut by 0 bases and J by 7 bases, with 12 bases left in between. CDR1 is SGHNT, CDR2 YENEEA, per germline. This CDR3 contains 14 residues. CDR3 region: CASSLDPFGGGYTF. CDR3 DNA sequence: TGTGCCAGCAGCTTAGATCCCTTTGGTGGTGGCTACACCTTC.

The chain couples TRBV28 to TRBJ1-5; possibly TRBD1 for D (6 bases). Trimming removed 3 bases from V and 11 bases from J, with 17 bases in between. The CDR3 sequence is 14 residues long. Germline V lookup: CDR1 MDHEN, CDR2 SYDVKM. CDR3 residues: CASSLSGTISAQHF. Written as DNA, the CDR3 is TGTGCCAGCAGTTTGTCCGGGACAATTTCGGCCCAGCATTTT.

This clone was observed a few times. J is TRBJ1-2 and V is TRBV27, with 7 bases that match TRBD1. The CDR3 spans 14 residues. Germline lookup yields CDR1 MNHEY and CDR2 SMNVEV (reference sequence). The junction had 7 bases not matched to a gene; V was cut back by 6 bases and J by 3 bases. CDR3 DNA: TGTGCCAGCAGCCCACAGGGGCAAGACTATGGCTACACCTTC. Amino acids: CASSPQGQDYGYTF.

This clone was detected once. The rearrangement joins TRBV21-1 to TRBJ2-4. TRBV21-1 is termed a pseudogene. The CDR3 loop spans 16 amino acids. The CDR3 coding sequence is TGTGCCAGCAGGGCATGCGGGACATCCCAAAAAAACATTCAGTACTTC. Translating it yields CASRACGTSQKNIQYF.

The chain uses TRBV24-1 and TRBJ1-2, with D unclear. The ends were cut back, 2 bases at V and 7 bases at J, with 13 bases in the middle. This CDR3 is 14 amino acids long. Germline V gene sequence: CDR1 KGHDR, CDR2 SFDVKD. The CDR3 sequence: CATSDSAGASGYTF. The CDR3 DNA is TGTGCCACCAGTGATTCGGCAGGAGCTAGTGGCTACACCTTC.

CDR3 amino acids: CAWKVDTQYF. In DNA form, the CDR3 reads TGTGCCTGGAAGGTAGATACGCAGTATTTT. The gene calls are TRBV30 and TRBJ2-3; D is undetermined. The V end was cut by 4 bases, the J end by 5 bases, with 4 bases between. Germline V gene data show CDR1 as GTSNPN and CDR2 as SVGIG (reference sequence). This CDR3 is built from 10 residues.

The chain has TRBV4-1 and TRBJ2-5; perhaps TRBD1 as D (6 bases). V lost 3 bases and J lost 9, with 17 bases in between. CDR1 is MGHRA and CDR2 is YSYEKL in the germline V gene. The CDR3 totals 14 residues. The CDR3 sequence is CASSHWDNQGAQYF. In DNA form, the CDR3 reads TGCGCCAGCAGCCATTGGGACAACCAAGGGGCCCAGTACTTC.